This T cell receptor beta chain was observed in a study of control samples from healthy donors and cancer patients. CDR1 is SGDLS, CDR2 YYNGEE, per germline. The CDR3 length is 16 residues. Trimming removed 0 bases from V and 5 bases from J, with 17 bases in between. Some clones are missing from TCRdb's copy, which holds only in-frame ones; the method was immunoSEQ multiplex PCR. The sample contains around 99,000 clones, around 89% of which appear only once. Sequenced material: blood. The V gene is TRBV9, the J gene TRBJ2-5; either TRBD1 or TRBD2 may supply D (5 bases each). The TCR originated in a woman aged 50 to 60 in good health. For the CDR3, the DNA is TGTGCCAGCAGCGTAGATGTATGGGACGGCGTGGAGACCCAGTACTTC. It codes for CASSVDVWDGVETQYF. The variable domain in full, with the rest retrieved from reference TRBV9 and TRBJ2-5, is DSGVTQTPKHLITATGQRVTLRCSPRSGDLSVYWYQQSLDQGLQFLIQYYNGEERAKGNILERFSAQQFPDLHSELNLSSLELGDSALYFCASSVDVWDGVETQYFGPGTRLLVL.